The clone carrying this T cell receptor beta chain was counted at least ten times. The treatment is: skin biopsy from PPD injection site in Mantoux-positive individual. An oligonucleotide containing a UMI was ligated to the 3' end of TCR cDNA. Input was about 1 to 1,100 ng of DNase-treated total RNA without cell sorting. This sample was taken from a study of naive and memory T cell subsets. The germline V gene encodes CDR1 PRHDT and CDR2 FYEKMQ (reference sequence). The CDR3 totals 19 residues. Trimming took off 5 bases at V and 2 bases at J, with 26 bases between the two ends. Ligated cDNA underwent four rounds of PCR with nested alpha and beta constant region primers and SP2. Each CDR3 protein gets one entry after TCRdb re-called the UMI-ligation and nested PCR reads with MiXCR. The sample has more than 30,000 distinct CDR3 sequences; approximately 7.1% are singletons.

This clonotype originated in an adult in good health. Material: skin, obtained from a tuberculin skin test site. This chain connects TRBV13 to TRBJ2-3; D may be TRBD2 (5 bases). Here the CDR3 reads CASSPPKRSYQRNTDTQYF. CDR3 DNA sequence: TGTGCCAGCAGCCCCCCCAAGCGGTCATACCAAAGGAACACAGATACGCAGTATTTT.